This paragraph covers one T cell receptor (beta chain) sequence. The data originate from a study of control samples from healthy donors and cancer patients. V shed 6 bases, J shed 0 bases, and the junction held 8 bases outside the gene matches. This CDR3 has 15 amino acids. Germline V CDR1 and CDR2: SGHDT, YYEEEE. Produced via immunoSEQ multiplex PCR; TCRdb's table is partial and in-frame only. The sample shows about 25,000 clones, over 75% of them seen only once. The source material was PBMCs. The clonotype was recovered from a woman aged 60-75 years with head and neck cancer. The V call is TRBV5-6, the J call TRBJ1-1, with TRBD1 matching 7 bases. CDR3 nucleotides: TGTGCCAGCACCCTCCTGACAGGGATGAACACTGAAGCTTTCTTT. Translation: CASTLLTGMNTEAFF.